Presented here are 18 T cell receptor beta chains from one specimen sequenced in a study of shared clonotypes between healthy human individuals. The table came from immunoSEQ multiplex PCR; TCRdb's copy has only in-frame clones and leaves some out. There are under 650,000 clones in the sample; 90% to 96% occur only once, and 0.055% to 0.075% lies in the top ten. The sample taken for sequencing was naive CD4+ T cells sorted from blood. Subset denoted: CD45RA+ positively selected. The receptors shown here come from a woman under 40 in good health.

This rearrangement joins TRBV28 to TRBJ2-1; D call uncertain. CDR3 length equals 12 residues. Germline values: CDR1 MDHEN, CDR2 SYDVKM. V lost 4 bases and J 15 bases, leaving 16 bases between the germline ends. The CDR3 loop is CASSSGSILWFF. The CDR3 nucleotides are TGTGCCAGCAGTTCCGGGTCAATTCTTTGGTTCTTC.

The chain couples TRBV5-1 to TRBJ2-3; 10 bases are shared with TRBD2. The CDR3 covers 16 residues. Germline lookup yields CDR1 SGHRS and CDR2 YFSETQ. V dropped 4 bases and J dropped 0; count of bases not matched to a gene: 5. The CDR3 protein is CASSVTSGLSTDTQYF. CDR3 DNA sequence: TGCGCCAGCAGCGTGACTAGCGGGTTGAGCACAGATACGCAGTATTTT.

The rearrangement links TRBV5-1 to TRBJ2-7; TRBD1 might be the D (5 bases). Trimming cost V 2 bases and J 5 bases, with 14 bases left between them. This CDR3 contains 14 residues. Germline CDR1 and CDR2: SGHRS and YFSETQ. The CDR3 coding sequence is TGCGCCAGCAGCTTTGGGGCAGGGAATGACGAGCAGTACTTC. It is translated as CASSFGAGNDEQYF. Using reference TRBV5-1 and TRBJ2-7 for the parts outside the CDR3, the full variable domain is KAGVTQTPRYLIKTRGQQVTLSCSPISGHRSVSWYQQTPGQGLQFLFEYFSETQRNKGNFPGRFSGRQFSNSRSEMNVSTLELGDSALYLCASSFGAGNDEQYFGPGTRLTVT.

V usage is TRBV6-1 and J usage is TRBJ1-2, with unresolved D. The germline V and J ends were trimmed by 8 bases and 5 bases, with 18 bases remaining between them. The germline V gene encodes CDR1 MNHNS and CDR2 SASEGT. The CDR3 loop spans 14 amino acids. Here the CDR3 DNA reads TGTGCCAGCTCCCCGAGGAGGAGTTTATATGGCTACACCTTC. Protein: CASSPRRSLYGYTF.

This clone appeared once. The CDR3 is CASSLVRAGASTDTQYF. The CDR3 DNA sequence: TGTGCCAGCAGTTTGGTCAGGGCGGGGGCGAGCACAGATACGCAGTATTTT. The V and J genes are TRBV28 and TRBJ2-3, with D tentatively TRBD2 (7 bases). V dropped 3 bases and J dropped 0 bases, with 16 bases sitting between them. The CDR3 contains 17 residues. Germline-derived CDR1 and CDR2 are MDHEN and SYDVKM.

The CDR3 sequence: CASSVAAGVNEKLFF. The DNA of the CDR3 is TGTGCCAGCAGCGTAGCCGCAGGGGTTAATGAAAAACTGTTTTTT. V is TRBV9 and J is TRBJ1-4; D is perhaps TRBD1 (6 bases). Germline lookup yields CDR1 SGDLS and CDR2 YYNGEE. Trimming cost V 0 bases and J 4 bases, with 10 bases left between them. This CDR3 comprises 15 residues.

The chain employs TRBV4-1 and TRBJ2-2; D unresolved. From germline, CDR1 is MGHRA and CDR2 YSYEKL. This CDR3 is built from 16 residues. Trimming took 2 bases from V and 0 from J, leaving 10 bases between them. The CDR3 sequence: CASSQQAGSNTGELFF. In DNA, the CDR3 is TGCGCCAGCAGCCAACAGGCTGGATCGAACACCGGGGAGCTGTTTTTT.

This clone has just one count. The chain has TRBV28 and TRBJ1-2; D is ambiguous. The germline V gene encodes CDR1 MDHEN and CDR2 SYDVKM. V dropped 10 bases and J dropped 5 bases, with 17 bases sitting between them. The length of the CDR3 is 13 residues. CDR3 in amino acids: CATLVRRLYGYTF. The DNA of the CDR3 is TGTGCCACCCTTGTTCGGAGACTTTATGGCTACACCTTC.

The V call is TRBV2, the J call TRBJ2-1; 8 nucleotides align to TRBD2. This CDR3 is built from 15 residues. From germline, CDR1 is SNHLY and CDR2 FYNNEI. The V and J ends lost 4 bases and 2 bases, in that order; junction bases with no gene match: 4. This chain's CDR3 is CASSGAGETYNEQFF. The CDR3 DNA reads TGTGCCAGCAGTGGAGCGGGAGAAACCTACAATGAGCAGTTCTTC. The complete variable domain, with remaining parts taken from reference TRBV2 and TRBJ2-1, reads EPEVTQTPSHQVTQMGQEVILRCVPISNHLYFYWYRQILGQKVEFLVSFYNNEISEKSEIFDDQFSVERPDGSNFTLKIRSTKLEDSAMYFCASSGAGETYNEQFFGPGTRLTVL.

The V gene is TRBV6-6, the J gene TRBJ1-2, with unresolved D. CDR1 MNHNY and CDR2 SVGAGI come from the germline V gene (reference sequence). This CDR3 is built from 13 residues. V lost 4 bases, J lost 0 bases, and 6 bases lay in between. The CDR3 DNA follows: TGTGCCAGCAGTTCACGGACTAACTATGGCTACACCTTC. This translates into CASSSRTNYGYTF.

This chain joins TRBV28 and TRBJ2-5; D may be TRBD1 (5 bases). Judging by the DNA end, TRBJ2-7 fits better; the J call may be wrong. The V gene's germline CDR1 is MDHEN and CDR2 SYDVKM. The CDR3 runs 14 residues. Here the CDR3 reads CASSFYGHSYEQYF. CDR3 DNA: TGTGCCAGCAGTTTCTACGGACACTCCTACGAGCAGTACTTC.

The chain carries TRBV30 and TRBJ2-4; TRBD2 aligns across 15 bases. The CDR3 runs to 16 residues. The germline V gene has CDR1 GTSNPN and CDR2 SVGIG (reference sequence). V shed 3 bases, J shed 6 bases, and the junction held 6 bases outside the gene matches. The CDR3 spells CAWSIGTSGRRNIQYF. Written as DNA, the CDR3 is TGTGCCTGGAGCATTGGGACTAGCGGGAGGAGAAACATTCAGTACTTC.

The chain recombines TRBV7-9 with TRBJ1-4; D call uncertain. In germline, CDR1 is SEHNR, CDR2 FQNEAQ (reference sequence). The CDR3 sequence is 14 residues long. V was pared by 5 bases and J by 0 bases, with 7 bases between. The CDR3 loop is CASSEYATNEKLFF. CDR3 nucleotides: TGTGCCAGCAGCGAATATGCAACTAATGAAAAACTGTTTTTT.

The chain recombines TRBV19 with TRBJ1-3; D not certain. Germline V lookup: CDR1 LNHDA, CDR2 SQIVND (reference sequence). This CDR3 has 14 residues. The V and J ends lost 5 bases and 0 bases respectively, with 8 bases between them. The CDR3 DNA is TGTGCCAGTAGTCGAGCGTACTCTGGAAACACCATATATTTT. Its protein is CASSRAYSGNTIYF. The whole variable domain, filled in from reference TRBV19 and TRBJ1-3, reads DGGITQSPKYLFRKEGQNVTLSCEQNLNHDAMYWYRQDPGQGLRLIYYSQIVNDFQKGDIAEGYSVSREKKESFPLTVTSAQKNPTAFYLCASSRAYSGNTIYFGEGSWLTVV.

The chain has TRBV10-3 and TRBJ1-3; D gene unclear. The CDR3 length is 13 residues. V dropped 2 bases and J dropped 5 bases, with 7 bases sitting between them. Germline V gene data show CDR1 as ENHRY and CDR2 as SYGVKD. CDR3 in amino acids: CAISEPDRNTIYF. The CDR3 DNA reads TGTGCCATCAGTGAGCCCGACAGAAACACCATATATTTT.

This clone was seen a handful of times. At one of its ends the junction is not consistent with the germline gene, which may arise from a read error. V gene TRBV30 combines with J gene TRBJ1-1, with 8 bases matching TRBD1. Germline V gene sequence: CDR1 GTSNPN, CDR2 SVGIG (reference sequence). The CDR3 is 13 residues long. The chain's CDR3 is CAWSRQGNPEAFF. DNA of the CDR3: TGTGCCTGGAGTCGACAGGGGAACCCTGAAGCTTTCTTT.

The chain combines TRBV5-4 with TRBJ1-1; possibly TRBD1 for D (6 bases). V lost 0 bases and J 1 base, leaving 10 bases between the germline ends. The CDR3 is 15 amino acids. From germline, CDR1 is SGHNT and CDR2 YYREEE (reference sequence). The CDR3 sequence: CASSLAGARNTEAFF. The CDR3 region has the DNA TGTGCCAGCAGCTTGGCAGGGGCGCGGAACACTGAAGCTTTCTTT. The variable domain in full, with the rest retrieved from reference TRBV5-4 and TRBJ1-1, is ETGVTQSPTHLIKTRGQQVTLRCSSQSGHNTVSWYQQALGQGPQFIFQYYREEENGRGNFPPRFSGLQFPNYSSELNVNALELDDSALYLCASSLAGARNTEAFFGQGTRLTVV.

CDR3 bases: TGTGCCAGCAGCTTAGAAGAGAGAAACATTCAGTACTTC. Protein product: CASSLEERNIQYF. V usage is TRBV11-2 and J usage is TRBJ2-4; D call uncertain. Per the germline V gene, CDR1 is SGHAT and CDR2 is FQNNGV. V lost 0 bases and J 6 bases, leaving 6 bases between the germline ends. CDR3 size: 13 residues. Looking up the rest from reference TRBV11-2 and TRBJ2-4 gives the full variable domain: EAGVAQSPRYKIIEKRQSVAFWCNPISGHATLYWYQQILGQGPKLLIQFQNNGVVDDSQLPKDRFSAERLKGVDSTLKIQPAKLEDSAVYLCASSLEERNIQYFGAGTRLSVL.